This T cell receptor beta chain emerged from a study of brain T cells in children with intractable seizures. Study-wide results and caveats: Clones missing pre-surgery may reflect undersampling of that blood sample. Viral specificity was inferred only from CDR3 similarity; HCMV serostatus was unknown.

The CDR3 has 13 residues. V was shortened by 0 bases and J by 5 bases, with 9 bases between the two germline ends. Germline values: CDR1 SGDLS, CDR2 YYNGEE. This clone was detected a few times. Its specificity is unknown. Some clones are missing from TCRdb's copy, which holds only in-frame ones; the method was immunoSEQ multiplex PCR. The sample shows just under 65,000 clones, about 96% of them seen only once. Sequencing was limited to surgery cases with top T cell transcript signatures in brain tissue. The sequence was collected from a boy under two years old with focal cortical dysplasia and intractable seizures. Sample: peripheral blood, taken at surgery. The genes are TRBV9 and TRBJ2-7; D not resolved. CDR3 coding DNA: TGTGCCAGCAGCGTAGTGGGTGGAGACGAGCAGTACTTC. This translates into CASSVVGGDEQYF. Full variable domain (outside the CDR3, taken from reference TRBV9 and TRBJ2-7): DSGVTQTPKHLITATGQRVTLRCSPRSGDLSVYWYQQSLDQGLQFLIQYYNGEERAKGNILERFSAQQFPDLHSELNLSSLELGDSALYFCASSVVGGDEQYFGPGTRLTVT.